This T cell receptor (beta chain) was retrieved from a study of CD8+ T cells in alopecia areata listed by TCRdb under 2018. For context, the study as a whole: Treated patients were enrolled in an open-label pilot trial of oral tofacitinib, 5 to 10 mg twice daily, for moderate-to-severe alopecia areata. RNA was obtained with the PAXgene miRNA kit for fixed scalp, the miRNeasy kit for PBMCs, and the RNeasy kit for mouse skin. Patients stayed on tofacitinib for 6 to 18 months and then had 6 months of follow-up off drug so that delayed response and recurrence could be assessed. To study T cell clonal expansion in alopecia areata, the researchers applied high-throughput TCRbeta sequencing to both the C3H/HeJ mouse model and human patients. In humans, TCRbeta sequencing was performed on scalp tissue and on sorted CD4+ and CD8+ peripheral blood T cells from healthy controls and from patients with patchy or totalis/universalis alopecia areata. Tofacitinib-treated patients had biopsies at baseline and at 4 and 24 weeks of treatment, with a later scalp biopsy in several patients. Amplification of TCRbeta CDR3 regions was done by immunoSEQ multiplex PCR using 35 Vbeta forward primers and 13 Jbeta reverse primers. Scalp clonality was compared across normal scalp (n=4), patchy alopecia areata scalp (n=8), and alopecia totalis/universalis scalp (n=8).

Germline trimming amounts to 2 bases on V and 4 bases on J, with 10 as the count of junction bases outside the gene matches. CDR1 and CDR2, per the germline V gene, are LGHNT and FRNRAP. The CDR3, cysteine through phenylalanine, is 17 amino acids long. CDR3 DNA is the only sequence kept; it has 51 bases, read in frame from the first base. The method was the immunoSEQ multiplex PCR assay. For TCR sequencing, RNA was extracted from every sample and reverse transcribed into cDNA to serve as template. SuperScript III was used for first-strand cDNA synthesis, primed with a 2:1 mix of oligo-dT and random hexamers. A synthetic immune receptor repertoire was used to gauge amplification bias, and whatever bias remained was removed computationally. Processing in the source paper ran as follows. Raw reads were preprocessed to remove errors, and CDR3 was defined according to IMGT conventions as the region from the conserved cysteine to phenylalanine. To get clonality, Shannon entropy was normalized by log2 of the number of productive unique TCRs and the result was subtracted from 1. Scalp TCRbeta sequences were cross-referenced with sorted blood CD4 and CD8 repertoires so that the CD4 or CD8 identity of scalp clones could be inferred. TCRdb provides this immuneACCESS table in a form limited to in-frame rearrangements. Some clones are lacking; in checked studies, under half of them reflect an unresolved V gene, and why the rest are absent is not known. Clone size and V and J calls were adopted from that table, with D and trimming inferred from the DNA. Across this sample there are tens of thousands of clones, with 45% to 50% seen only once. Of the sample, about 17% falls within the top ten clones.

The sample's time point, from its label and the paper: baseline before oral tofacitinib. Peripheral blood and lesional scalp punch biopsies were obtained from patients with alopecia areata. PBMCs were isolated by density centrifugation and stained for CD3, CD4 and CD8, and CD4+ and CD8+ T cells were sorted on a FACSAria. Turning to this clone: Its antigen is still unknown. Base quality data are lacking; no much larger clone is found one base away.

Here is what the overall study found, with its caveats: Compared with normal scalp, lesional scalp, particularly in alopecia totalis/universalis, had higher clonality and more expanded CD8+ clones, which suggests antigenic drive. TCR sequences shared between patients were less clear than in mice, possibly partly because of HLA diversity in the patient population. Unlike mouse skin, which is dominated by gammadelta T cells, normal human skin has resident alphabeta T cells that are also sequenced, and this complicates analysis of the scalp TCR repertoire.

Sequencing was performed on CD8+ T cells sorted from blood, taken at week 0. The V gene is TRBV12-5 and the J gene is TRBJ2-4; TRBD1 agrees with 8 junctional bases. This TCR came from a human donor with alopecia areata. Read as DNA, the sequence is TGTGCTAGTGGTTTGCCCCGACAGGGGAAGCCAAAAAACATTCAGTACTTC. Its amino acids are CASGLPRQGKPKNIQYF.